This TCR delta chain was captured by sequencing in a study of Vδ1+ human thymocytes. The study's findings and limits: Approximately 20% of thymic delta-chain sequences were Vdelta2, with few Vdelta3, unlike blood Vdelta1+ controls. TRD repertoires were essentially private, unlike widely shared TRG clonotypes. Highly polyclonal TRG and TRD repertoires with Gaussian CDR3 length distributions appeared in thymus.

In the case of this clone: The target antigen is unknown.

After alphabeta T cell depletion, CD3+ Vdelta1+ Vdelta2- thymocytes were sorted. Sorted Vdelta1+ thymocytes were about 98% to 99.6% pure. This CDR3 is built from 22 residues. Germline values: CDR1 TSWWSYY, CDR2 QGS. After removal of 4 bases from V and 2 bases from J, the junction contained 22 bases not matched to a gene. Sequences come from RNA converted to cDNA by reverse transcription. Pooled V-gene forward primers with one constant-region reverse primer generated the CDR3 amplicons by multiplex PCR. TCRdb re-identified clones in the multiplex PCR reads via CATT. The sample lists about 58,000 delta-chain clones; roughly 16% were seen once.

This chain connects TRDV1 to TRDJ1; 13 nucleotides match TRDD3. This clonotype was obtained from a girl under three years old who had congenital heart surgery. Sequenced: Vdelta1+ gamma-delta thymocytes from the thymus. The subset denotes: FACS-sorted CD3+ TCRalphabeta- TCRVdelta1+ TCRVdelta2- thymocytes. For the CDR3, the DNA is TGTGCTCTTGGGGGCTTCATCCTCTTCGCCCACTGGGGGATACGGAAGACCGATAAACTCATCTTT. This codes for CALGGFILFAHWGIRKTDKLIF.